The 16 T cell receptor beta chains reported below all come from one sample, sequenced in a study of T cell responses to AZD1222 COVID-19 vaccine. The protocol was immunoSEQ multiplex PCR, while the TCRdb copy is restricted to in-frame clones and leaves out a portion. The sample has about 67,000 clones, around 84% seen once; the top ten hold about 20%. The sample consisted of peripheral blood, taken on day 0 of AZD1222 vaccination. The receptor set was obtained from an adult in good health.

The chain carries TRBV6-5 and TRBJ1-3; D uncertain. The CDR3 sequence is 15 residues long. From germline, CDR1 is MNHEY and CDR2 SVGAGI. V lost 6 bases and J lost 0, with 12 bases in between. The CDR3 here is CASSNVRSSGNTIYF. The CDR3 DNA reads as TGTGCCAGCAGCAACGTCCGGAGCTCTGGAAACACCATATATTTT.

The chain has TRBV10-3 and TRBJ2-1, with 9 positions matching TRBD2. The CDR3 has 15 amino acids. CDR1 is ENHRY, CDR2 SYGVKD, per germline. Trimming took 10 bases from V and 0 from J; bases not matched to a gene: 7. CDR3 loop: CATRLADSSYNEQFF. The CDR3 DNA reads as TGTGCCACTAGACTAGCGGATAGCTCCTACAATGAGCAGTTCTTC.

This clone is a singleton in its sample. J is TRBJ2-3 and V is TRBV7-2; 12 positions match TRBD2. The germline V gene encodes CDR1 SGHTA and CDR2 FQGNSA. CDR3 length equals 17 residues. J lost 0 bases, V lost 1 base, and 2 bases had no gene match. CDR3 bases: TGTGCCAGCAGCTTAGGGCTAGCGGGGGGGAGCACAGATACGCAGTATTTT. Translation: CASSLGLAGGSTDTQYF.

This clone appeared a single time. J is TRBJ2-1 and V is TRBV24-1; D not certain. The length of the CDR3 is 11 residues. The germline V gene has CDR1 KGHDR and CDR2 SFDVKD. The germline V and J ends were trimmed by 2 bases and 8 bases, with 3 bases remaining between them. CDR3 nucleotides: TGTGCCACCAGTGATTATGATGAGCAGTTCTTC. Protein product: CATSDYDEQFF.

This clone occurred once. The CDR3 coding sequence is TGTGCCAGCAGCTTAGCACGAGGGATTGAAGGCTACACCTTC. This sequence encodes CASSLARGIEGYTF. The V and J genes are TRBV7-2 and TRBJ1-2; no definite D call. Germline V CDR1 and CDR2: SGHTA, FQGNSA. This CDR3 comprises 14 residues. V was shortened by 0 bases and J by 8 bases, with 13 bases between the two germline ends.

Notes on this clone: This likely comes from a read error, as the CDR3 has no conserved phenylalanine or tryptophan at its end. Because the CDR3's place on the DNA is in doubt, the DNA is left out and the CDR3 is given as listed by TCRdb. V is TRBV3-1 (or the pseudogene TRBV3-2) and J is TRBJ2-4; the table's D call of TRBD2 was not tested on the DNA. Germline lookup yields CDR1 LGHDT and CDR2 YNNKEL (reference sequence). The CDR3 spans 16 residues, counting both ends. The CDR3 spells CASSRLGTSGGSPIIL.

The chain couples TRBV6-2 or TRBV6-3 to TRBJ1-2; TRBD1 might be the D (6 bases). CDR3 length: 15 amino acids. Trimming shortened V by 4 bases and J by 3 bases, and 15 bases separated the two germline ends. CDR1 MNHEY and CDR2 SVGEGT come from the germline V gene. The CDR3: CASSSGPGADYGYTF. The CDR3 DNA follows: TGTGCCAGCAGTTCAGGGCCGGGGGCAGACTATGGCTACACCTTC.

V is TRBV9 and J is TRBJ2-7; TRBD1 or TRBD2 may be the D gene (5 bases each). The length of the CDR3 is 14 residues. Germline V gene data show CDR1 as SGDLS and CDR2 as YYNGEE. V was shortened by 7 bases and J by 9 bases, with 23 bases between the two germline ends. CDR3 sequence reads: CASSTDGAGFGQYF. In nucleotides, the CDR3 is TGTGCCAGCTCTACGGACGGGGCAGGTTTTGGGCAGTACTTC.

The chain is built from TRBV11-2 and TRBJ1-1, with D maybe TRBD1 (5 bases). Germline lookup yields CDR1 SGHAT and CDR2 FQNNGV. The CDR3 is made up of 14 amino acids. Trimming cost V 5 bases and J 4 bases, with 14 bases left between them. CDR3 DNA: TGTGCCAGCAGCCCCCAGGGTGGGCTCACTGAAGCTTTCTTT. This encodes CASSPQGGLTEAFF. Based on the CDR3 plus reference TRBV11-2 and TRBJ1-1, the full variable domain is EAGVAQSPRYKIIEKRQSVAFWCNPISGHATLYWYQQILGQGPKLLIQFQNNGVVDDSQLPKDRFSAERLKGVDSTLKIQPAKLEDSAVYLCASSPQGGLTEAFFGQGTRLTVV.

This clone was observed a handful of times. The J gene is TRBJ1-1, the V gene TRBV29-1; maybe TRBD1 (6 bases). V shed 4 bases and J shed 10 bases, with 10 bases lying between them. CDR1 is SQVTM, CDR2 ANQGSEA, per germline. The CDR3 contains 10 residues. Written as DNA, the CDR3 is TGCAGCGTTGCCCGGGGGCGAGCTTTCTTT. It is translated as CSVARGRAFF.

This chain connects TRBV9 to TRBJ1-6; no firm D call. Per germline, CDR1 SGDLS and CDR2 YYNGEE. Trimming removed 3 bases at V and 11 bases at J, with 9 bases between. The CDR3 contains 12 residues. The CDR3 is CASSALGTPLHF. The CDR3 DNA follows: TGTGCCAGCAGCGCCCTCGGAACACCCCTCCACTTT.

The chain has TRBV6-5 and TRBJ1-6; weak D call: TRBD1 (6 bases). Germline values: CDR1 MNHEY, CDR2 SVGAGI. V gave up 0 bases and J gave up 5 bases, with 8 bases separating them. The CDR3 has 15 residues. In DNA, the CDR3 is TGTGCCAGCAGTTACTCGGGGGCCCATAATTCACCCCTCCACTTT. Protein sequence: CASSYSGAHNSPLHF.

The chain is built from TRBV27 and TRBJ2-7, with 12 bases identical to TRBD2. V was clipped by 4 bases and J by 2 bases; unmatched bases: 3. This CDR3 comprises 15 residues. Germline assignment: CDR1 MNHEY and CDR2 SMNVEV (reference sequence). The CDR3: CASSSSSGRAYEQYF. CDR3 bases: TGTGCCAGCAGTTCGTCTAGCGGGAGGGCCTACGAGCAGTACTTC.

This clone occurred once. The chain links TRBV6-2 or TRBV6-3 to TRBJ1-5, with TRBD1 matching 7 bases. The germline gives CDR1 MNHEY, CDR2 SVGEGT. This CDR3 is built from 15 residues. The V and J ends lost 2 bases and 7 bases, in that order; junction bases with no gene match: 8. CDR3 nucleotide sequence: TGTGCCAGCAGTTACGGTACAGGGGCAGGGCAGCCCCAGCATTTT. Its translation is CASSYGTGAGQPQHF.

The chain uses TRBV6-4 and TRBJ2-3; TRBD1 matches 8 bases. Germline CDR1 reads MRHNA; CDR2 reads SNTAGT. CDR3 size: 11 residues. With 8 bases clipped from V and 5 bases from J, the junction kept 0 bases outside the gene matches. The DNA for the CDR3 is TGTGCCAGCGGGACAGGAGATACGCAGTATTTT. Amino acids: CASGTGDTQYF.

This chain links TRBV11-2 with TRBJ2-3; D call uncertain. Trimming pared 3 bases from V and 3 bases from J, leaving 10 bases between. Germline lookup yields CDR1 SGHAT and CDR2 FQNNGV. The CDR3 extends over 14 amino acids. The CDR3 loop reads CASSFPSGTDTQYF. The CDR3 coding sequence is TGTGCCAGCAGCTTCCCCTCTGGGACAGATACGCAGTATTTT.